What follows are 15 T cell receptor beta chains derived from one specimen sequenced in a study of blood T cell repertoires in COVID-19. Sequenced by immunoSEQ multiplex PCR; TCRdb stores in-frame clones only, minus some. The sample carries over 200,000 clones, about 90% recorded once. Sequencing was carried out using peripheral blood. These receptors were collected from a man in his 60s with COVID-19, enrolled during active disease.

This chain joins TRBV7-2 and TRBJ1-1, with no clear D. V lost 1 base to trimming and J lost 6 bases, with 18 bases between them. The CDR3 runs 16 residues. CDR1 SGHTA and CDR2 FQGNSA come from the germline V gene. For the CDR3, the DNA is TGTGCCAGCAGCTTAGGCAGAATCTCTCTGGTCTCTGAAGCTTTCTTT. It translates to CASSLGRISLVSEAFF.

The rearrangement links TRBV9 to TRBJ1-2; 8 bases map to TRBD1. CDR3 length: 15 residues. V lost 4 bases, J lost 6 bases, and 11 bases stayed unmatched. Germline CDR1 SGDLS, CDR2 YYNGEE. The chain's CDR3 is CASSTRPQGADGYTF. In DNA, the CDR3 is TGTGCCAGCAGCACCCGGCCCCAGGGGGCAGATGGCTACACCTTC.

The rearrangement uses TRBV7-9 and TRBJ2-7; D not certain. Trimming left V 1 base short and J 7 bases short, with 17 bases between. The CDR3 has 15 residues. Germline CDR1 reads SEHNR; CDR2 reads FQNEAQ (reference sequence). DNA of the CDR3: TGTGCCAGCAGCTTAGTACTGGGCTTTGGTTGGGAGCAGTACTTC. Encoded protein: CASSLVLGFGWEQYF.

The chain joins TRBV7-2 to TRBJ1-2, with a tentative D call TRBD1 (6 bases). This CDR3 contains 15 residues. Trimming took off 2 bases at V and 2 bases at J, with 12 bases between the two ends. Germline CDR1 SGHTA, CDR2 FQGNSA. CDR3 sequence: CASSLTAGQNYGYTF. The DNA for the CDR3 is TGTGCCAGCAGCTTAACAGCCGGACAGAACTATGGCTACACCTTC.

V gene TRBV12-3 or TRBV12-4 combines with J gene TRBJ1-1, with D unclear. V was cut by 6 bases and J by 4 bases, with 9 bases left in between. The CDR3 runs to 12 residues. CDR3 in amino acids: CASSLPGTEAFF. In nucleotides, the CDR3 is TGTGCCAGCAGCCTACCAGGCACTGAAGCTTTCTTT.

The chain carries TRBV15 and TRBJ2-3, with D unclear. The CDR3 contains 13 residues. V lost 0 bases to trimming and J lost 6 bases, with 7 bases between them. Germline CDR1 is LNHNV and CDR2 is YYDKDF (reference sequence). The CDR3 bases are TGTGCCACCAGCAGAGATCTACAGGATACGCAGTATTTT. It is translated as CATSRDLQDTQYF.

The chain joins TRBV3-1 (or the pseudogene TRBV3-2) to TRBJ1-1; 7 bases fit TRBD1. From germline, CDR1 is LGHDT and CDR2 YNNKEL (reference sequence). The CDR3 has 13 residues. The V gene end was trimmed by 5 bases and the J gene end by 7 bases; junction bases not matched to a gene: 7. The CDR3 here is CASSGTGTDEAFF. Written as DNA, the CDR3 is TGTGCCAGCAGCGGCACTGGGACAGATGAAGCTTTCTTT.

The V and J genes are TRBV18 and TRBJ2-2, with D unclear. The CDR3 spans 13 residues. CDR1 and CDR2 (germline): KGHSH, LQKENI. The germline V and J ends were trimmed by 5 bases and 5 bases, with 9 bases remaining between them. The CDR3 region is CASSSQYTGELFF. The CDR3 bases are TGTGCCAGCTCAAGCCAATATACCGGGGAGCTGTTTTTT.

The rearrangement links TRBV9 to TRBJ2-1, with D perhaps TRBD1 (5 bases). V lost 3 bases and J 3 bases, leaving 13 bases between the germline ends. The CDR3 has 15 amino acids. CDR1 is SGDLS, CDR2 YYNGEE, per germline. CDR3 in DNA: TGTGCCAGCAGCGCCTCGGCAGGGAACTACAATGAGCAGTTCTTC. Residues: CASSASAGNYNEQFF.

The chain carries TRBV19 and TRBJ2-5; tentative D call: TRBD1 (5 bases). Germline CDR1 and CDR2: LNHDA and SQIVND (reference sequence). CDR3 size: 15 residues. The V and J ends lost 1 base and 9 bases respectively, with 18 bases between them. CDR3 sequence (DNA): TGTGCCAGTAGTATAGGATCCGACATCCCAGGGCCCCAGTACTTC. It encodes CASSIGSDIPGPQYF. Drawing the rest from reference TRBV19 and TRBJ2-5, the complete variable domain is DGGITQSPKYLFRKEGQNVTLSCEQNLNHDAMYWYRQDPGQGLRLIYYSQIVNDFQKGDIAEGYSVSREKKESFPLTVTSAQKNPTAFYLCASSIGSDIPGPQYFGPGTRLLVL.

This chain connects TRBV5-4 to TRBJ1-1; possibly TRBD1 for D (6 bases). V shed 4 bases and J shed 8 bases, with 18 bases lying between them. This CDR3 spans 14 amino acids. Germline loops: CDR1 SGHNT, CDR2 YYREEE (reference sequence). The CDR3 DNA reads as TGTGCCAGCAGCGCTAGACCAGGGGATCCCGAAGCTTTCTTT. It translates to CASSARPGDPEAFF.

V is TRBV11-3 and J is TRBJ2-7, with D maybe TRBD2 (5 bases). The CDR3 is 13 amino acids. V was trimmed by 5 bases and J by 7 bases, leaving 15 bases between them. Germline-derived CDR1 and CDR2 are SGHNT and YENEEA. CDR3 DNA sequence: TGTGCCAGCAGCCAGAGCGGACCCCTAGAGCAGTACTTC. Residues: CASSQSGPLEQYF.

The CDR3 loop is CASSDLQVNEQYF. The CDR3 DNA follows: TGTGCCAGCAGCGACCTTCAGGTAAACGAGCAGTACTTC. The gene calls are TRBV12-3 or TRBV12-4 and TRBJ2-7; no clear D. Trimming took off 6 bases at V and 5 bases at J, with 14 bases between the two ends. This CDR3 is 13 amino acids long.

This chain uses TRBV7-3 with TRBJ1-1; the match to TRBD1 covers 7 bases. The CDR3 is 15 residues long. After removal of 5 bases from V and 7 bases from J, the junction contained 13 bases not matched to a gene. The germline CDR1 and CDR2 sequences are SGHTA and FQGTGA. The chain's CDR3 is CASSPNTGALGEAFF. The CDR3, as DNA: TGTGCCAGCAGCCCGAACACAGGGGCCTTGGGTGAAGCTTTCTTT.

On this clone itself: The limits of the CDR3 on the DNA are not certain, so only TCRdb's listed CDR3 is given. This chain links TRBV7-2 with TRBJ2-1; the table's D call TRBD2 went unverified against the DNA. The CDR3 adds up to 14 amino acids, both ends counted. Per the germline V gene, CDR1 is SGHTA and CDR2 is FQGNSA. The chain's CDR3 is CASSFAPGTSGGFF.